These 10 T cell receptor beta chains share one sample of origin, sequenced in a study of technical replicates of blood from a handful of donors. Measured with immunoSEQ multiplex PCR; TCRdb has only the in-frame clones, and not every one. Of tens of thousands of clones listed, about 96% are singletons. Sequencing was performed on T cells isolated from PBMCs. Receptor source: a human donor in good health.

The table lists this clone with a count of one. This chain uses TRBV5-1 with TRBJ2-2; TRBD2 might be the D (5 bases). In germline, CDR1 is SGHRS, CDR2 YFSETQ. V lost 6 bases and J 1 base, leaving 7 bases between the germline ends. This CDR3 has 13 residues. The CDR3 spells CASTEENTGELFF. The CDR3 nucleotides read TGCGCCAGCACGGAGGAGAACACCGGGGAGCTGTTTTTT.

The gene calls are TRBV2 and TRBJ2-7; 7 bases agree with TRBD2. The CDR3 is made up of 15 amino acids. The V gene end was trimmed by 5 bases and the J gene end by 1 base; junction bases not matched to a gene: 8. Germline CDR1 is SNHLY and CDR2 is FYNNEI. The CDR3 region is CASSRTRRGSYEQYF. The CDR3 nucleotides read TGTGCCAGCAGTCGGACTAGAAGGGGTTCCTACGAGCAGTACTTC. Supplemented by reference TRBV2 and TRBJ2-7, the full variable domain reads EPEVTQTPSHQVTQMGQEVILRCVPISNHLYFYWYRQILGQKVEFLVSFYNNEISEKSEIFDDQFSVERPDGSNFTLKIRSTKLEDSAMYFCASSRTRRGSYEQYFGPGTRLTVT.

CDR3 nucleotide sequence: TGCAGCGTTGATTTAAGGCGGGGAATGCAGTATTTT. It translates to CSVDLRRGMQYF. The chain uses TRBV29-1 and TRBJ2-3; TRBD2 is a possible D gene (6 bases). Germline values: CDR1 SQVTM, CDR2 ANQGSEA. Trimming stripped 3 bases from V and 11 bases from J, with 15 bases between. The CDR3 sequence is 12 residues long.

The V gene is TRBV11-2, the J gene TRBJ2-5; D perhaps matches TRBD2 (6 bases). CDR3 length equals 17 residues. In germline, CDR1 is SGHAT, CDR2 FQNNGV. The V end was cut by 5 bases, the J end by 5 bases, with 24 bases between. The CDR3 DNA sequence: TGTGCCAGCAGCACTCCGGCGCGGGGCGGCGAGGGGGAGACCCAGTACTTC. Translation: CASSTPARGGEGETQYF.

V gene TRBV6-1 combines with J gene TRBJ2-7; unclear D gene. V lost 7 bases, J lost 4 bases, and 8 bases lay in between. This CDR3 comprises 11 residues. Germline lookup yields CDR1 MNHNS and CDR2 SASEGT. CDR3 in DNA: TGTGCCAGCACCCGAGTGTACGAGCAGTACTTC. Amino acids: CASTRVYEQYF.

The J gene is TRBJ2-3, the V gene TRBV6-4; tentatively, D is TRBD2 (5 bases). The CDR3 has 17 residues. The germline V gene has CDR1 MRHNA and CDR2 SNTAGT. Deletions cut 6 bases from V and 2 bases from J, with 21 bases between. For the CDR3, the DNA is TGTGCCAGCAGGCAGCGGCCAGTCCGGCCAAACACAGATACGCAGTATTTT. Its translation is CASRQRPVRPNTDTQYF.

V is TRBV14 and J is TRBJ2-1; 7 bases are shared with TRBD2. Trimming cost V 6 bases and J 5 bases; bases outside gene matches: 4. The germline CDR1 and CDR2 sequences are SGHDN and FVKESK. The CDR3 loop spans 13 amino acids. The CDR3 spells CASRASGHNEQFF. Here the CDR3 DNA reads TGTGCCAGCAGGGCTAGCGGACACAATGAGCAGTTCTTC.

The rearrangement uses TRBV19 and TRBJ2-7, with 7 bases fitting TRBD2. V gave up 4 bases and J gave up 2 bases; unmatched junction bases: 17. This CDR3 has 18 amino acids. From germline, CDR1 is LNHDA and CDR2 SQIVND (reference sequence). CDR3 in amino acids: CASSKRASGKAGAYEQYF. In nucleotides, the CDR3 is TGTGCCAGTAGTAAGAGGGCTAGCGGAAAAGCAGGTGCCTACGAGCAGTACTTC.

Here the CDR3 DNA reads TGCGCCAGCAGCCAAGTGGGACTAGCGGGCAATGAGCAGTTCTTC. It yields the protein CASSQVGLAGNEQFF. This chain connects TRBV4-1 to TRBJ2-1, with 12 bases that match TRBD2. The germline gives CDR1 MGHRA, CDR2 YSYEKL. The CDR3 consists of 15 residues. J gave up 6 bases and V 1 base, and 1 base lay outside the gene matches.

The chain's CDR3 is CASSKRQGAMDEQYF. DNA for the CDR3: TGTGCCAGCAGCAAAAGACAGGGGGCGATGGACGAGCAGTACTTC. The chain is built from TRBV28 and TRBJ2-7, with 10 bases matching TRBD1. Germline lookup yields CDR1 MDHEN and CDR2 SYDVKM. This CDR3 has 15 residues. The V segment lost 6 bases and the J segment 5 bases; nucleotides outside the gene matches: 10. Full variable domain (rest looked up from reference TRBV28 and TRBJ2-7): DVKVTQSSRYLVKRTGEKVFLECVQDMDHENMFWYRQDPGLGLRLIYFSYDVKMKEKGDIPEGYSVSREKKERFSLILESASTNQTSMYLCASSKRQGAMDEQYFGPGTRLTVT.